Given below is one T cell receptor (beta chain) in context. TCRdb redid the calling of the RT-PCR reads with MiXCR, one entry per CDR3 protein. The table records about 700,000 distinct CDR3 sequences, 11% to 15% of them present only once. This receptor was taken from a female donor in good health, serving as a healthy control. The sequenced material came from memory CD4+ T cells from blood.

The CDR3 is CASSLMGQIQETQYF. CDR3 DNA: TGTGCCAGCAGCTTAATGGGACAGATTCAAGAGACCCAGTACTTC. The genes are TRBV7-2 and TRBJ2-5; the match to TRBD1 covers 7 bases. Losses at the gene ends were 2 bases for V and 2 bases for J; bases not matched to a gene: 5. This CDR3 is 15 amino acids long. Germline values: CDR1 SGHTA, CDR2 FQGNSA.